The present TCR beta chain was sequenced within a study of blood T cells in healthy people across ages (dated by TCRdb to the mid-2010s). Regarding the research as a whole: In model experiments, template switching captured roughly one uniquely barcoded TCR beta cDNA molecule for every two T cells. Using deep sequencing normalized with unique cDNA molecular identifiers, the study measured how TCR beta repertoire diversity changes with age. Donors were grouped into four age groups: young (average approximately 15 years), middle-aged (less than 40), aged (about 60) and long-lived (82). Donors of different ages were randomly distributed across sequencing lanes to avoid experimental bias. Using the same blood draw, the study looked at two additional independent replicas of 1 million unique cDNA reads for two donors, one aged 18 to 29 and the other aged 80 or older.

The donors were around 39 Caucasian individuals from Russia, aged roughly 6 to 95 years, who were systemically healthy. Approximately 9 milliliters of peripheral blood were collected from each donor into EDTA-treated Vacutainer tubes. PBMCs were isolated by Ficoll-Paque density-gradient centrifugation, with at least 6.5 million obtained per sample. Total RNA, at least 5 micrograms per sample, was extracted from PBMCs with Trizol reagent. For every donor, an aliquot of PBMCs went through flow cytometry to measure the percentages of naive CD45RAhigh/CD27high T cells. CDR1 LGHDT and CDR2 YNNKEL are derived from the germline V gene (reference sequence). From the cysteine up to the phenylalanine, the CDR3 has a length of 16 residues. Left in the record is the CDR3 DNA by itself, 48 bases read in frame from the first base. Trimming at the junction amounts to 4 bases on V and 4 bases on J, and the germline ends lie 18 bases apart.

The library was generated by 5' RACE. The data were produced on an Illumina HiSeq 2500. A second PCR of roughly 6 to 11 cycles was run with a J-beta primer mix and a sample-barcoded 5' primer. Each TCR beta cDNA molecule received a unique molecular identifier from a template-switch 5' adaptor carrying 12 random nucleotides. At least 2.5 million CDR3-containing paired-end reads were obtained from each sample. First-strand cDNA was synthesized from all RNA with the Mint cDNA synthesis kit, primed by a TRBC-specific oligonucleotide. After uracil-DNA glycosylase treatment, a first 18-cycle PCR used universal primers M1SS and BC2_uni_R on all cDNA. As for how the authors treated the data: For normalization, 1 million high-quality reads, each with a distinct molecular identifier, were randomly selected from each sample. Instead of being binned into consensus sequences, reads that shared molecular identifiers were thrown out. CDR3 identification, clonotype clustering and error correction used MiTCR with a Q25 quality threshold and the strictest error-elimination algorithm. A nonparametric unseen species model using Euler transformation provided a lower-bound estimate of total TCR beta diversity. TCRdb's own reprocessing of the public reads used fastp at Q25 and MiXCR and kept productive beta chains. A single entry per CDR3 protein holds the most common genes and DNA from its merged rows. Clone size and V and J calls follow TCRdb, not the original study. Present in this sample are approximately 1.5 million distinct CDR3 sequences, 30% to 35% of which were seen just once. The ten biggest clones cover about 11% of the sample.

The sample holds a few counts of this clonotype. The specificity of this receptor is unknown. No base quality information exists; no much larger clone differs at one position. What the authors observed across the whole study: Observed TCR beta diversity per million T cells fell roughly linearly with age, and a significant reduction was already apparent by age roughly 40. A strong correlation was found between observed TCR beta diversity and the percentage of naive T cells measured by flow cytometry. The long-lived group showed more naive CD4+ T cells, fewer expanded clones and increased TCR diversity than the aged group, suggesting age selection. Estimates of total diversity based on one million sequenced T cells were considered lower bounds and underestimates. Bulk unsorted PBMC profiling prevented conclusive comparison of naive and antigen-experienced compartments. The CMV infection status of donors was not known, potentially confounding age-related changes in expanded clonotypes.

Material: blood. Recombination joined TRBV3-1 with TRBJ2-3; the D gene is unclear. The TCR originated in a young woman in good health. The nucleotides are TGTGCCAGCAGCCCCCTCGGACCGAGTAGCTCAGATACGCAGTATTTT. It codes for CASSPLGPSSSDTQYF.